The present TCR beta chain was sequenced within a study of blood T cell repertoires in COVID-19. Study details: The origin of the acute and convalescent COVID-19 samples was the United States, Italy and Spain. PBMCs, B-cell-depleted T cells, or T cells provided the cDNA or gDNA that made up the material.

The CDR3 is made up of 13 amino acids. Germline loops: CDR1 LGHDT, CDR2 YNNKEL (reference sequence). Germline trimming cut 8 bases from V and 10 bases from J; bases unmatched to any gene: 7. In the original workflow: Scientists estimated how many nucleated cells there were by amplifying reference gene primers. Assay: immunoSEQ multiplex PCR; the TCRdb copy retains only in-frame clones and omits some. V and J calls and clone size are copied from that table; D and trimming were computed from the DNA. The repertoire holds approximately 450,000 clones, with roughly 90% as singletons. Sequenced: peripheral blood. The rearrangement joins TRBV3-1 (or the pseudogene TRBV3-2) to TRBJ1-6; 8 bases map to TRBD1. The sequence came from a woman aged 25 to 39 with acute or convalescent COVID-19. The CDR3 reads CASRQGAVSPLHF. The CDR3 DNA follows: TGTGCCAGCCGTCAGGGGGCCGTATCACCCCTCCACTTT.